This T cell receptor beta chain was obtained from a study of T cells in Graves' hyperthyroidism and ophthalmopathy. The wider study: At initial diagnosis, before any treatment had begun, peripheral blood was obtained.

Template material for amplifying TCR beta CDR3 regions consisted of RNA transcripts. First-round RT-PCR of the TCR CDR3 relied on the HTBI primer set. One entry per CDR3 protein, called by TCRdb with MiXCR from the multiplex PCR reads. The sample gives about 640,000 distinct CDR3 sequences, about 14% of which show up once; around an eighth is in the top ten. Patients having uncontrolled infection, another autoimmune disease, pregnancy or lactation were not included. Fresh peripheral blood, under 13 ml, was the source of the PBMCs. V was cut by 0 bases and J by 4 bases, with 6 bases left in between. CDR3 length: 13 residues. Germline V gene sequence: CDR1 SGHDN, CDR2 FVKESK. Details on this clonotype: What it binds is not known.

General study findings and limits: Most thyroid clonotypes expanded above 0.001 appeared in blood too.

This receptor was identified in a woman between 50 and 59 years old with Graves' ophthalmopathy. The J gene is TRBJ1-1, the V gene TRBV14; D remains ambiguous. Specimen: blood. CDR3 sequence (DNA): TGTGCCAGCAGCCAAGAGATGAGCACTGAAGCTTTCTTT. Translating it yields CASSQEMSTEAFF.